The T cell receptor beta chain described here comes from a study of molecular identifiers for immune sequencing clone quantification. The CDR3 spans 17 residues. Losses at the gene ends were 2 bases for V and 1 base for J; bases not matched to a gene: 10. CDR1 is SGHDN, CDR2 FVKESK, per germline. TCRdb recomputed calls from the PCR reads with MiXCR, one row per CDR3 protein. The repertoire holds hundreds of thousands of distinct CDR3 sequences, with approximately 24% as singletons. This clonotype was picked up a small number of times. The TCR was taken from a human donor in good health. Some libraries in this study had Jurkat cell RNA spiked in. This chain uses TRBV14 with TRBJ1-1; 7 bases align to TRBD1. Source material: naive CD8+ T cells from blood, with Jurkat cell RNA spiked in. Subset indicated: FACS-sorted CD8+CD4-CCR7+CD45RA+ naive T cells. The DNA for the CDR3 is TGTGCCAGCAGCCAATACAGGGGACTACACCCGAACACTGAAGCTTTCTTT. Protein product: CASSQYRGLHPNTEAFF.